The entry below gives a single T cell receptor (beta chain) sequence along with its context. Its antigen is still unknown. This sample is drawn from a study of vaccination and CD4 T cells after COVID-19. The study sequenced cultured CD4+ T cell DNA using the Oncomine TCR Beta short-read assay. One entry per CDR3 protein results from TCRdb running MiXCR on the PCR reads. The table includes tens of thousands of distinct CDR3 sequences, about 35% detected once. Sample time point: late sampling 161 to 241 days after vaccination in three convalescent patients. Sample treatment: roughly nine-day PBMC culture with coronavirus spike peptide pools or control peptides (ViraFEST assay). The sequencing used CD4+ T cells from blood, cultured in vitro, collected about 7 months after SARS-CoV-2 vaccination. The TCR originated in a human donor who had recovered from COVID-19.

CDR3 DNA: TGTGCCAGCAGCTTATCGTGGGATACGCAGTATTTT. Encoded protein: CASSLSWDTQYF. This chain uses TRBV7-2 with TRBJ2-3; D call uncertain. Germline V gives CDR1 SGHTA, CDR2 FQGNSA. The CDR3 loop spans 12 amino acids. Deletions cut 2 bases from V and 6 bases from J, with 6 bases between.